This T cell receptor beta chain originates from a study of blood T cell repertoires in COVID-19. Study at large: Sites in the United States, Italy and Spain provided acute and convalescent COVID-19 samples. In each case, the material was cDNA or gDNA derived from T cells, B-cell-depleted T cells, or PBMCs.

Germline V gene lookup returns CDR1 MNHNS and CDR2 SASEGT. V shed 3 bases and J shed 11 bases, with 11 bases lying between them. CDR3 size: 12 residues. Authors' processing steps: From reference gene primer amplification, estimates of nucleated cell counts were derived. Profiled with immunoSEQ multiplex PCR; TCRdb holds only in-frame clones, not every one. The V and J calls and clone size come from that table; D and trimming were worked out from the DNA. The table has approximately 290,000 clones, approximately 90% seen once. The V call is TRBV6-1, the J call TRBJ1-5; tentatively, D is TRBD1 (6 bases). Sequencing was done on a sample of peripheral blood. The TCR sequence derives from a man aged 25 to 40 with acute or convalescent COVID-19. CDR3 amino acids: CASSDRGLTQHF. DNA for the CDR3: TGTGCCAGCAGTGACAGGGGTTTGACCCAGCATTTT.